This TCR beta chain originates from a study of CD8 T cells in ankylosing spondylitis. Researchers built TCR beta libraries using quantitative 5'-RACE with molecular barcodes. Each CDR3 protein is one row after TCRdb ran MiXCR on the 5' RACE reads. The profile shows around 440,000 distinct CDR3 sequences, more than 15% of them singletons. Germline values: CDR1 MGHRA, CDR2 YSYEKL. Trimming left V 1 base short and J 5 bases short, with 13 bases between. This CDR3 has 15 residues. A remark on this clonotype: What it binds is not known.

General study results and limits: Ankylosing spondylitis blood appeared to be characterized by a TCR beta motif of 7 to 9 highly homologous variants. In peripheral blood, disease-linked CD8+ clones occurred at relatively low frequencies.

The chain recombines TRBV4-1 with TRBJ2-3, with D uncertain. The clonotype comes from a male donor with ankylosing spondylitis. What was sequenced was blood, either unsorted or a sorted T cell fraction (not recorded which). The CDR3 DNA reads as TGCGCCAGCAGCCAAGGGTCTTTAGGGCGAGATACGCAGTATTTT. Translated, it gives CASSQGSLGRDTQYF.